The 10 T cell receptor beta chains below were found in one sample sequenced in a study of post-analysis software for immune sequencing data. Study conclusions and caveats: Five TRBV segments were more frequent in patients than controls; TRBV5-6, TRBV5-1 and TRBV20-1 belonged to this group.

Prepared libraries of TCR beta cDNA carried unique molecular identifiers. TCRdb called the PCR reads again in MiXCR, with one record for every CDR3 protein. The sample comprises hundreds of thousands of distinct CDR3 sequences, 25% to 30% of which are singletons, and 0.5% to 0.6% rests with the top ten. No antigen has been assigned to these receptors. Material: blood. The origin of the receptors is a girl aged 5-17 years with multiple sclerosis.

V and J are TRBV20-1 and TRBJ1-1; D gene uncertain. This CDR3 has 13 amino acids. Germline V gene sequence: CDR1 DFQATT, CDR2 SNEGSKA (reference sequence). Trimming removed 6 bases from V and 5 bases from J, with 16 bases in between. The CDR3 sequence is CSAAAGSGTEAFF. CDR3 nucleotide sequence: TGCAGTGCCGCCGCAGGCTCGGGGACTGAAGCTTTCTTT.

V usage is TRBV6-5 and J usage is TRBJ2-6; no clear D. This CDR3 is 17 amino acids long. Germline V gives CDR1 MNHEY, CDR2 SVGAGI. With 2 bases removed from V and 0 bases from J, the gap between germline ends came to 11 bases. This CDR3 reads CASSYLARSSGANVLTF. The CDR3 region has the DNA TGTGCCAGCAGTTACCTGGCCAGAAGCTCTGGGGCCAACGTCCTGACTTTC.

This clonotype was seen many times. This chain connects TRBV18 to TRBJ2-3; D is ambiguous. V was cut by 8 bases and J by 6 bases, with 9 bases left in between. The germline V gene encodes CDR1 KGHSH and CDR2 LQKENI. This CDR3 is built from 11 residues. For the CDR3, the DNA is TGTGCCAGCAGCCCTCAGGATACGCAGTATTTT. Translation gives CASSPQDTQYF.

This clonotype turned up a few times. The gene calls are TRBV29-1 and TRBJ2-7; the D is unclear. Trimming left V 0 bases short and J 1 base short, with 13 bases between. CDR1 is SQVTM, CDR2 ANQGSEA, per germline. This CDR3 spans 15 amino acids. Here the CDR3 reads CSVEEAQSPSYEQYF. CDR3 nucleotide sequence: TGCAGCGTTGAAGAAGCCCAGTCTCCTTCCTACGAGCAGTACTTC.

The gene calls are TRBV20-1 and TRBJ2-6, with a weak D call TRBD2 (6 bases). Trimming shortened V by 3 bases and J by 5 bases, and 20 bases separated the two germline ends. Germline assignment: CDR1 DFQATT and CDR2 SNEGSKA (reference sequence). The CDR3 spans 17 residues. CDR3 loop: CSASSGLGGIRANVLTF. In nucleotides, the CDR3 is TGCAGTGCTAGTTCAGGCCTTGGAGGGATTAGGGCCAACGTCCTGACTTTC.

This clonotype was counted between two and nine times. CDR3 sequence reads: CASSLVSGIYGYTF. CDR3 sequence (DNA): TGTGCCAGCAGTTTAGTCTCGGGGATCTATGGCTACACCTTC. The J gene is TRBJ1-2, the V gene TRBV12-3 or TRBV12-4; D remains ambiguous. V was cut by 1 base and J by 4 bases, with 10 bases left in between. The CDR3 sequence is 14 residues long.

Remarks on this clonotype: It may be a read error: a sequence one base away is much more abundant. DNA for the CDR3: TGTGCCAGCTCACCAATGCTCGGTAATGAGCAGTACTTC. As protein: CASSPMLGNEQYF. The V call is TRBV18, the J call TRBJ2-1; no clear D. Judging by the DNA end, TRBJ2-7 fits better; the J call may be wrong. From germline, CDR1 is KGHSH and CDR2 LQKENI. The length of the CDR3 is 13 residues.

In this sample, this clonotype turned up a few times. The gene calls are TRBV7-9 and TRBJ2-1; 7 bases line up with TRBD2. J lost 5 bases, V lost 1 base, and 2 bases had no gene match. The CDR3 has 14 residues. Germline CDR1 is SEHNR and CDR2 is FQNEAQ (reference sequence). CDR3 nucleotide sequence: TGTGCCAGCAGCTTAGAGGGGAGGGACAATGAGCAGTTCTTC. It is translated as CASSLEGRDNEQFF.

This clonotype was detected a few times. CDR3 loop: CASSPRGQGYPYEQYF. CDR3 DNA: TGTGCCAGCAGCCCCCGTGGGCAGGGATACCCCTACGAGCAGTACTTC. The V and J genes are TRBV7-2 and TRBJ2-7; D might be TRBD1 (5 bases). The CDR3 extends over 16 amino acids. CDR1 is SGHTA, CDR2 FQGNSA, per germline. Between the trimmed V and J ends, which lost 5 bases and 2 bases, there was a span of 19 bases.

J is TRBJ1-4 and V is TRBV5-6; D is unclear. Germline assignment: CDR1 SGHDT and CDR2 YYEEEE. CDR3 length: 17 amino acids. V was cut by 4 bases and J by 0 bases, with 16 bases left in between. The CDR3 coding sequence is TGTGCCAGCAGCCACTTAAACTACGGGACAACTAATGAAAAACTGTTTTTT. Translation gives CASSHLNYGTTNEKLFF.